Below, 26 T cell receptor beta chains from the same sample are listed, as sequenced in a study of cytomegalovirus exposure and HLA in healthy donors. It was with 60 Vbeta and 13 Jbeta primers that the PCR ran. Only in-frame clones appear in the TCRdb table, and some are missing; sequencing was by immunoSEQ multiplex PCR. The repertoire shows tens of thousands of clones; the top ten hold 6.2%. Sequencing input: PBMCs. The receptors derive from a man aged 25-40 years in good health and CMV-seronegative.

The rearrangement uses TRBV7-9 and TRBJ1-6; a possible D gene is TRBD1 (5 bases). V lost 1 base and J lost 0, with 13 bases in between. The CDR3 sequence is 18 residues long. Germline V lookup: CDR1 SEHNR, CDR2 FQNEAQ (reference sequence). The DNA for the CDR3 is TGTGCCAGCAGCTTAGGGGGGAGGGGCAGCTCCTATAATTCACCCCTCCACTTT. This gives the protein CASSLGGRGSSYNSPLHF. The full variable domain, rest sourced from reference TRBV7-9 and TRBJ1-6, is DTGVSQNPRHKITKRGQNVTFRCDPISEHNRLYWYRQTLGQGPEFLTYFQNEAQLEKSRLLSDRFSAERPKGSFSTLEIQRTEQGDSAMYLCASSLGGRGSSYNSPLHFGNGTRLTVT.

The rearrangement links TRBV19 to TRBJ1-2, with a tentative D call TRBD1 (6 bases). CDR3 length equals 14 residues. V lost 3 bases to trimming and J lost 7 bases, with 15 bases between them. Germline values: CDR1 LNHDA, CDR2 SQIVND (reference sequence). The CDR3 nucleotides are TGTGCCAGTAGTATTACAGGGACGGCTACTGGCTACACCTTC. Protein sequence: CASSITGTATGYTF.

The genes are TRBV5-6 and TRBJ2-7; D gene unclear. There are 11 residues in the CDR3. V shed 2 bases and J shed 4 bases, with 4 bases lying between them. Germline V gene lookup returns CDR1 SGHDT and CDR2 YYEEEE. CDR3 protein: CASSFGYEQYF. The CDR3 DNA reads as TGTGCCAGCAGCTTCGGGTACGAGCAGTACTTC.

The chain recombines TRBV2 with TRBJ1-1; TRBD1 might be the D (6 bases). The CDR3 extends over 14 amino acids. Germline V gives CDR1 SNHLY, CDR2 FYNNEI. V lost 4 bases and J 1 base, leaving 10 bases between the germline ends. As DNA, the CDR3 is TGTGCCAGCAGTGTGGGGGCAGCGAACACTGAAGCTTTCTTT. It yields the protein CASSVGAANTEAFF.

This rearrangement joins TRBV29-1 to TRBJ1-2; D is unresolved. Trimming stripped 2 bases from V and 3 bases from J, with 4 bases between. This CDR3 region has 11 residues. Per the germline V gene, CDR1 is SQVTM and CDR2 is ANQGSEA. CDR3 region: CSVELYYGYTF. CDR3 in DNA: TGCAGCGTTGAACTGTACTATGGCTACACCTTC.

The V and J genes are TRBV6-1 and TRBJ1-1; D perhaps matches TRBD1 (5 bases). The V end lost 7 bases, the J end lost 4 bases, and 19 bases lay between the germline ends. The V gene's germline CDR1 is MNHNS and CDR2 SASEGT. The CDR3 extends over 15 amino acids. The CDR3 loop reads CASNPSGGLGTEAFF. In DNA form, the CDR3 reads TGTGCCAGCAACCCATCGGGGGGATTAGGCACTGAAGCTTTCTTT.

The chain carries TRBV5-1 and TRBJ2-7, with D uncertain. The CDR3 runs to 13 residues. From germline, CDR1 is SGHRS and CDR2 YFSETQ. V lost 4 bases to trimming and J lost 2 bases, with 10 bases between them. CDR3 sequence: CASSLRVTYEQYF. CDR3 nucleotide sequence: TGCGCCAGCAGCCTCCGGGTTACCTACGAGCAGTACTTC.

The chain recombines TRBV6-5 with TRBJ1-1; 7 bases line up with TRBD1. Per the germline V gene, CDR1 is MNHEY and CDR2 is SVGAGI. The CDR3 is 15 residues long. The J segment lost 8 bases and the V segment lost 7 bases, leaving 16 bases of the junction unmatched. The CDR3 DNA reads TGTGCCAGCACGTACCGGGACAGCCCTTTTTCCGAAGCTTTCTTT. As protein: CASTYRDSPFSEAFF.

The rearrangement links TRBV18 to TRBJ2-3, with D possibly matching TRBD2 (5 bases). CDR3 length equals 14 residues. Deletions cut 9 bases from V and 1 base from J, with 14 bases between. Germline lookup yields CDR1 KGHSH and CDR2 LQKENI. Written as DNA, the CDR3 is TGTGCCAGTTTTTCGGAGGTCCGCACAGATACGCAGTATTTT. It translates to CASFSEVRTDTQYF.

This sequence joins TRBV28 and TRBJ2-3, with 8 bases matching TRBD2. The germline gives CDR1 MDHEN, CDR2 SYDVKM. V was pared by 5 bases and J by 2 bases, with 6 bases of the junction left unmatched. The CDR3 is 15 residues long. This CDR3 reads CASSLSGDHTDTQYF. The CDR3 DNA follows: TGTGCCAGCAGTCTTAGCGGGGACCACACAGATACGCAGTATTTT.

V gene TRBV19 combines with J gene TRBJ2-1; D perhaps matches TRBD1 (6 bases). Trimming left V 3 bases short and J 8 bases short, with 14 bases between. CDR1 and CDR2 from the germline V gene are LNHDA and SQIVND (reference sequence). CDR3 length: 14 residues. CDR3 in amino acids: CASSMGQGIDEQFF. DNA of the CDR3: TGTGCCAGTAGTATGGGGCAGGGGATTGATGAGCAGTTCTTC.

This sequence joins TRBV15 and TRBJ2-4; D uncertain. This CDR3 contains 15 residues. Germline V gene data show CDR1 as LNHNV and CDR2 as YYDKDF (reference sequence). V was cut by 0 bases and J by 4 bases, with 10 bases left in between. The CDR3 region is CATSRDRGRKNIQYF. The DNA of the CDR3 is TGTGCCACCAGCAGAGATCGCGGCCGAAAAAACATTCAGTACTTC.

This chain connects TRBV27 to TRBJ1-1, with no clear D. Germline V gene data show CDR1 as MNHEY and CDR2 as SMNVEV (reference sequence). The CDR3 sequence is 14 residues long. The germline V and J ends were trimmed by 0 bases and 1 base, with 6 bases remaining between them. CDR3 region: CASSLSAGNTEAFF. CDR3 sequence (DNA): TGTGCCAGCAGTTTATCGGCGGGGAACACTGAAGCTTTCTTT.

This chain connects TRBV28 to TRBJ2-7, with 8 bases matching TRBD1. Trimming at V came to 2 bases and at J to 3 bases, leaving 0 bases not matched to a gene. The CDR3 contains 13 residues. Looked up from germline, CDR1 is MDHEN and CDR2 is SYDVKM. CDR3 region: CASSLTGGYEQYF. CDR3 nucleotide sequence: TGTGCCAGCAGTTTAACAGGGGGCTACGAGCAGTACTTC.

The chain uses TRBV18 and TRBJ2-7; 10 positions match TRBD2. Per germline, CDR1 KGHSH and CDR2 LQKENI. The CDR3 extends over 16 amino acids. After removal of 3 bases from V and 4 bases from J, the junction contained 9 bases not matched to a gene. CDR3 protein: CASSPQGTSAFYEQYF. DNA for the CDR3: TGTGCCAGCTCACCTCAGGGGACTAGCGCGTTTTACGAGCAGTACTTC.

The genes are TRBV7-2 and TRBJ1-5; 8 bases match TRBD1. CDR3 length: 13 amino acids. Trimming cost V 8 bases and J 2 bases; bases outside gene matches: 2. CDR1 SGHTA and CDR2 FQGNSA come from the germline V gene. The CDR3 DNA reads TGTGCCAGCCAGGGGGCGCGCAATCAGCCCCAGCATTTT. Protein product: CASQGARNQPQHF.

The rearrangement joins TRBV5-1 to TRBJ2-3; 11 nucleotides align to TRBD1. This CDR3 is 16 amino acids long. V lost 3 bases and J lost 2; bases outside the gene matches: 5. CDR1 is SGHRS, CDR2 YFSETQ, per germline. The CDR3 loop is CASSWRDRGNTDTQYF. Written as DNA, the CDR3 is TGCGCCAGCAGCTGGCGGGACAGGGGGAACACAGATACGCAGTATTTT.

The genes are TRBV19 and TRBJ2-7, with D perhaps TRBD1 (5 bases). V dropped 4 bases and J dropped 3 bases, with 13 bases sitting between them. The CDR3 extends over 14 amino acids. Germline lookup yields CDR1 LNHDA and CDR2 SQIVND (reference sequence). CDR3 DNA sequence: TGTGCCAGTAGTAACCCGGGCCAGGGCTACGAGCAGTACTTC. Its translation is CASSNPGQGYEQYF.

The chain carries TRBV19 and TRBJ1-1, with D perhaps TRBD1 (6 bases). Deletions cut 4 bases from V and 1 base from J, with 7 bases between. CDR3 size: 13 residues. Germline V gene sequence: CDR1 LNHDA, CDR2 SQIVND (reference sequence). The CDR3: CASSTTGNTEAFF. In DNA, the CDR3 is TGTGCCAGTAGTACGACAGGGAACACTGAAGCTTTCTTT.

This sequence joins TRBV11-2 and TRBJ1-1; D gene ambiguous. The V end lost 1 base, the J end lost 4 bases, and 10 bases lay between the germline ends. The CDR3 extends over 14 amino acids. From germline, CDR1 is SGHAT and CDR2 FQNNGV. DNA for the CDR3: TGTGCCAGCAGCTTAGGCGGGCACTCCACTGAAGCTTTCTTT. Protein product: CASSLGGHSTEAFF.

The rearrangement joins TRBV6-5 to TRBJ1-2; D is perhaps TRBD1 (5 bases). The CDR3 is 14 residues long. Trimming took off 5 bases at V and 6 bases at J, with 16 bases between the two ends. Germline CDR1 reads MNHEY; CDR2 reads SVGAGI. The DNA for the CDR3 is TGTGCCAGCAGTAGCCGCCGGGGGGTGGATGGCTACACCTTC. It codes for CASSSRRGVDGYTF.

As DNA, the CDR3 is TGTGCCAGCAGTTACACCAGGGGGCAGACCCAGTACTTC. Translated: CASSYTRGQTQYF. V is TRBV6-5 and J is TRBJ2-5, with 8 bases lining up with TRBD1. Trimming cost V 2 bases and J 6 bases; bases outside gene matches: 2. The germline CDR1 and CDR2 sequences are MNHEY and SVGAGI. This CDR3 spans 13 amino acids.

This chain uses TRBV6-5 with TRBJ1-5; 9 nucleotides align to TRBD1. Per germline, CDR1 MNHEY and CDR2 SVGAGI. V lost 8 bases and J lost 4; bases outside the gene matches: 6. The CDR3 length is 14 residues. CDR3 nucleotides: TGTGCCAGCTCAACAGGGGGCTGGAATCAGCCCCAGCATTTT. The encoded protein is CASSTGGWNQPQHF.

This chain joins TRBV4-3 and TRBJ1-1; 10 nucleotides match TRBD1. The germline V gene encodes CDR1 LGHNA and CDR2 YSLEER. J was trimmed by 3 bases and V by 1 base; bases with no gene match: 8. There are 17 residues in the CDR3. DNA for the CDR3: TGCGCCAGCAGCCAAGGCTTGGGACAGGGGTTCGACACTGAAGCTTTCTTT. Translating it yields CASSQGLGQGFDTEAFF.

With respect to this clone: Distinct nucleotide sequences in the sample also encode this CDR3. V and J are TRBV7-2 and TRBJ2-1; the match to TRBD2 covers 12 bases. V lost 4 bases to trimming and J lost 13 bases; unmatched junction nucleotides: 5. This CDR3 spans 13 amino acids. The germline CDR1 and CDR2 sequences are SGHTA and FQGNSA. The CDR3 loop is CASSSLAGGDQFF. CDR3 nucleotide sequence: TGTGCCAGCAGCTCCCTAGCGGGGGGGGACCAGTTCTTC.

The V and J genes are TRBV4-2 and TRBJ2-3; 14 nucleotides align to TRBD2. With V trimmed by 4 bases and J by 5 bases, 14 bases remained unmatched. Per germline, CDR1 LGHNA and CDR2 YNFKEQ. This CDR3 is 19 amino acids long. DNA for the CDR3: TGTGCCAGCAGCCCCGAGGGGACTAGCGGGGGTGGAGTGGGAGATACGCAGTATTTT. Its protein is CASSPEGTSGGGVGDTQYF.